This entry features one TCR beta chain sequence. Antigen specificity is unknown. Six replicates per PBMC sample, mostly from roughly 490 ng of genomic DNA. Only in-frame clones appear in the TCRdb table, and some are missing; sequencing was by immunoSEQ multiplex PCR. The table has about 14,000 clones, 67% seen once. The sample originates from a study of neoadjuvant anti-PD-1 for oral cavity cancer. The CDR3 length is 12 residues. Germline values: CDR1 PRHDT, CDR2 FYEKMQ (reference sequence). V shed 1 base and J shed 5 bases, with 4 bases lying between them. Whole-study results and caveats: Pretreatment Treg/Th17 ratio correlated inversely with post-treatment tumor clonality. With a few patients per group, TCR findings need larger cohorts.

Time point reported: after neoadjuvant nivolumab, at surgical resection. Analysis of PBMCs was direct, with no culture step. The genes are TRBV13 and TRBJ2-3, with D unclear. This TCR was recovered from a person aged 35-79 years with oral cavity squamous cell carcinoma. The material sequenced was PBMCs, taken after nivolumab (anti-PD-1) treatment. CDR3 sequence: CASSLERDTQYF. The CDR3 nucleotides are TGTGCCAGCAGCTTAGAGAGAGATACGCAGTATTTT.